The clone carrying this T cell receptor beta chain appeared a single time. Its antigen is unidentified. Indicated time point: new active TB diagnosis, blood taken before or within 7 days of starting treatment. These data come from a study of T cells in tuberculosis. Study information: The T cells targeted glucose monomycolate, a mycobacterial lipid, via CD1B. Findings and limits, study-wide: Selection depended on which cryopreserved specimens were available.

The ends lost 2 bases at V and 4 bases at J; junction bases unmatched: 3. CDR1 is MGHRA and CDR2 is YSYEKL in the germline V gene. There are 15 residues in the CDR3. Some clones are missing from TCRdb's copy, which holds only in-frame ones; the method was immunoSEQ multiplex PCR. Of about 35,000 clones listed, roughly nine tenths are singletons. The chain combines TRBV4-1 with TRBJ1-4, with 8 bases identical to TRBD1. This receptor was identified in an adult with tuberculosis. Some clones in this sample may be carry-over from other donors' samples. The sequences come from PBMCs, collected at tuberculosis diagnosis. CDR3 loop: CASSQQGAVNEKLFF. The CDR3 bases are TGCGCCAGCAGCCAACAGGGGGCGGTTAATGAAAAACTGTTTTTT.